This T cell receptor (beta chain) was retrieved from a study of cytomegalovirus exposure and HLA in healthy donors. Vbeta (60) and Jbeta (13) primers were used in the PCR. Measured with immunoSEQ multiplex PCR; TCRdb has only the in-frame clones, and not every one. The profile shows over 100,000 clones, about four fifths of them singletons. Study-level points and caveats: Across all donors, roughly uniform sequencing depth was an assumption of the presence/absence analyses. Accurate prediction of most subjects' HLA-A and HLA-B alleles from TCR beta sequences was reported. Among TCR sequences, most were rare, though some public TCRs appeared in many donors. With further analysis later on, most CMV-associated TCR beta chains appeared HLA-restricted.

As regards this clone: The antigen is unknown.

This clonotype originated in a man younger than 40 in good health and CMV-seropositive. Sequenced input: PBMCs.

The CDR3 is CASSLTSGGYEQYF. The CDR3 nucleotides read TGTGCCAGCAGCTTAACTAGCGGGGGGTACGAGCAGTACTTC. V gene TRBV7-2 combines with J gene TRBJ2-7, with 12 bases matching TRBD2. Germline CDR1 reads SGHTA; CDR2 reads FQGNSA. V lost 2 bases to trimming and J lost 4 bases; unmatched junction nucleotides: 0. This CDR3 has 14 residues.